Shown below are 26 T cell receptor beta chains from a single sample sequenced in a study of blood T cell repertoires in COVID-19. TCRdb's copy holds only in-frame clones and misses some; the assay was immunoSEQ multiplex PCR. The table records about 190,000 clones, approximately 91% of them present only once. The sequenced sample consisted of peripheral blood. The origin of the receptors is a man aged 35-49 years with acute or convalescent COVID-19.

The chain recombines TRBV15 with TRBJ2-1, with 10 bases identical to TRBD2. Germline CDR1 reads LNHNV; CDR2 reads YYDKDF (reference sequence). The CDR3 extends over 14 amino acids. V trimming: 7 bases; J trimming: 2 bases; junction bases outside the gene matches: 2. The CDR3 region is CATNLAGAYNEQFF. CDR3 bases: TGTGCCACCAATCTAGCGGGGGCCTACAATGAGCAGTTCTTC.

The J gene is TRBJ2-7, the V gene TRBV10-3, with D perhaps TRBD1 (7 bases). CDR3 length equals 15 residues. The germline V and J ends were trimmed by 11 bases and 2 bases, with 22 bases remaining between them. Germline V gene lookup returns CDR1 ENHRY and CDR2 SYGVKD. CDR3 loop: CAARAGGTPAYEQYF. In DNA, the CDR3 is TGTGCCGCTCGCGCAGGGGGGACACCAGCCTACGAGCAGTACTTC.

Here the CDR3 reads CASSVGSDRRYGYTF. In nucleotides, the CDR3 is TGTGCCAGCAGCGTCGGATCGGACAGGCGGTATGGCTACACCTTC. The gene calls are TRBV9 and TRBJ1-2; 7 nucleotides line up with TRBD1. The CDR3 consists of 15 residues. The germline V gene has CDR1 SGDLS and CDR2 YYNGEE. Unmatched junction bases numbered 9, after V lost 2 bases and J lost 5 bases.

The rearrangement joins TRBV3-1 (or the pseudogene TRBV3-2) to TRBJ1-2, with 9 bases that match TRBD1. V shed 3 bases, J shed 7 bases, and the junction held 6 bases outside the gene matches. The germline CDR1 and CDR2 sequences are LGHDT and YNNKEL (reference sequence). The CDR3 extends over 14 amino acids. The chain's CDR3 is CASSQLGQGSGYTF. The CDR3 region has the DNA TGTGCCAGCAGCCAGCTGGGACAGGGATCTGGCTACACCTTC.

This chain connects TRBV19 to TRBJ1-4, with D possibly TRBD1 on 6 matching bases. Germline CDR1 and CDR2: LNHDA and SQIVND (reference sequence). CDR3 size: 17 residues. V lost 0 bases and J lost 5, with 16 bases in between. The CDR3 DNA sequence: TGTGCCAGTAGTATAGAGCTTCCGGGACACCCAAATGAAAAACTGTTTTTT. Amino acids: CASSIELPGHPNEKLFF. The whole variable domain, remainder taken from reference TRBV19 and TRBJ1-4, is DGGITQSPKYLFRKEGQNVTLSCEQNLNHDAMYWYRQDPGQGLRLIYYSQIVNDFQKGDIAEGYSVSREKKESFPLTVTSAQKNPTAFYLCASSIELPGHPNEKLFFGSGTQLSVL.

The CDR3 here is CASSSGQVDTQYF. The DNA of the CDR3 is TGTGCCAGTAGTTCTGGACAGGTAGATACGCAGTATTTT. V and J are TRBV19 and TRBJ2-3; 7 positions match TRBD1. J gave up 5 bases and V 5 bases, and 4 bases lay outside the gene matches. The CDR3 consists of 13 residues. Germline CDR1 reads LNHDA; CDR2 reads SQIVND (reference sequence). The whole variable domain, remainder taken from reference TRBV19 and TRBJ2-3, is DGGITQSPKYLFRKEGQNVTLSCEQNLNHDAMYWYRQDPGQGLRLIYYSQIVNDFQKGDIAEGYSVSREKKESFPLTVTSAQKNPTAFYLCASSSGQVDTQYFGPGTRLTVL.

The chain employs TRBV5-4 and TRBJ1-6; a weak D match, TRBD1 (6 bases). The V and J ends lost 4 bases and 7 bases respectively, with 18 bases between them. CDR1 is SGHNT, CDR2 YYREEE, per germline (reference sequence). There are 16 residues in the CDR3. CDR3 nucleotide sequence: TGTGCCAGCAGCGTGGATCCGGGACACAAGAATTCACCCCTCCACTTT. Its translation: CASSVDPGHKNSPLHF.

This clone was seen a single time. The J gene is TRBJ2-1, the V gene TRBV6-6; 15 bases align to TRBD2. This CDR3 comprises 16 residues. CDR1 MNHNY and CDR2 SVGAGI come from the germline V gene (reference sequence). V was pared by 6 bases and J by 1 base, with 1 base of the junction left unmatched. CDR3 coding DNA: TGTGCCAGCAGGGGACTAGCGGGGGGATCCTACAATGAGCAGTTCTTC. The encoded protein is CASRGLAGGSYNEQFF.

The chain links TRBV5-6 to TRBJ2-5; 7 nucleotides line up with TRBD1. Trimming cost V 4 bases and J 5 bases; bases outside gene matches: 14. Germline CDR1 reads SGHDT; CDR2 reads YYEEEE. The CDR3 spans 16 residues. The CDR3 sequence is CASSPTTGALGETQYF. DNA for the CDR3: TGTGCCAGCAGCCCGACCACAGGGGCCCTTGGGGAGACCCAGTACTTC.

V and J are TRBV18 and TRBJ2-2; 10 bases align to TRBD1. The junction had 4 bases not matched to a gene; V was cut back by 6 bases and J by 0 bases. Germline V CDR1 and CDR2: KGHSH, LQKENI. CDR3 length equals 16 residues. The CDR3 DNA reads TGTGCCAGCTCTAGAGGACAGGGGGCGAACACCGGGGAGCTGTTTTTT. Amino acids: CASSRGQGANTGELFF.

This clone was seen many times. CDR3 coding DNA: TGCGCCAGCAGCCAAGGGAACAGGCAAGAGACCCAGTACTTC. Protein sequence: CASSQGNRQETQYF. The chain links TRBV4-1 to TRBJ2-5; D may be TRBD1 (5 bases). Germline V gene data show CDR1 as MGHRA and CDR2 as YSYEKL. This CDR3 is 14 amino acids long. V lost 1 base to trimming and J lost 2 bases, with 8 bases between them.

The CDR3 is CASSSLDRYQETQYF. The CDR3 nucleotides are TGTGCCAGCAGCTCACTTGACAGGTATCAAGAGACCCAGTACTTC. J is TRBJ2-5 and V is TRBV7-2; D is possibly TRBD1 (6 bases). The CDR3 runs to 15 residues. From germline, CDR1 is SGHTA and CDR2 FQGNSA. Trimming pared 4 bases from V and 2 bases from J, leaving 14 bases between. Using reference TRBV7-2 and TRBJ2-5 for the parts outside the CDR3, the full variable domain is GAGVSQSPSNKVTEKGKDVELRCDPISGHTALYWYRQSLGQGLEFLIYFQGNSAPDKSGLPSDRFSAERTGGSVSTLTIQRTQQEDSAVYLCASSSLDRYQETQYFGPGTRLLVL.

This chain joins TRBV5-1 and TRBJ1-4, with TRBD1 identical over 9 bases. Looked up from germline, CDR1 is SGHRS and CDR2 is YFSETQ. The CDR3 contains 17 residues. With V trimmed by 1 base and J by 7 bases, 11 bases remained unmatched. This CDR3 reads CASSLRGTGTGTEKLFF. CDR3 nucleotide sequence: TGCGCCAGCAGCTTGAGGGGAACCGGGACAGGGACTGAAAAACTGTTTTTT. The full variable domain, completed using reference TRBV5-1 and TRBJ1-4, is KAGVTQTPRYLIKTRGQQVTLSCSPISGHRSVSWYQQTPGQGLQFLFEYFSETQRNKGNFPGRFSGRQFSNSRSEMNVSTLELGDSALYLCASSLRGTGTGTEKLFFGSGTQLSVL.

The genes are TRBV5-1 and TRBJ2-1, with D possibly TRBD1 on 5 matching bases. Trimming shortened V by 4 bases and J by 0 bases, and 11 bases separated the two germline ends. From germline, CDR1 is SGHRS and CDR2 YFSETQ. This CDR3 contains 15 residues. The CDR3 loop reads CASSQTATSYNEQFF. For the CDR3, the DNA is TGCGCCAGCAGCCAGACAGCTACCTCCTACAATGAGCAGTTCTTC.

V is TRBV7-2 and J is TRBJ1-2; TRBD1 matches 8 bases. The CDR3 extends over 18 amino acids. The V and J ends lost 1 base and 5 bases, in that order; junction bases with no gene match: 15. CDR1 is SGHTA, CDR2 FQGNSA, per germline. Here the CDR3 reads CASSLVSGQAVSGYGYTF. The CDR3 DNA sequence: TGTGCCAGCAGCTTAGTATCGGGACAGGCAGTAAGCGGATATGGCTACACCTTC. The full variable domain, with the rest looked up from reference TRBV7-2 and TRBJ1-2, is GAGVSQSPSNKVTEKGKDVELRCDPISGHTALYWYRQSLGQGLEFLIYFQGNSAPDKSGLPSDRFSAERTGGSVSTLTIQRTQQEDSAVYLCASSLVSGQAVSGYGYTFGSGTRLTVV.

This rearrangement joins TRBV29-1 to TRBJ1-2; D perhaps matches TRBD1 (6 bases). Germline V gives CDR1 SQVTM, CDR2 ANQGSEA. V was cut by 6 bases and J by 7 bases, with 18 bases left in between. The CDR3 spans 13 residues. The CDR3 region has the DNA TGCAGCGTCAAAAAGACAGGTTTCGGTGGCTACACCTTC. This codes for CSVKKTGFGGYTF.

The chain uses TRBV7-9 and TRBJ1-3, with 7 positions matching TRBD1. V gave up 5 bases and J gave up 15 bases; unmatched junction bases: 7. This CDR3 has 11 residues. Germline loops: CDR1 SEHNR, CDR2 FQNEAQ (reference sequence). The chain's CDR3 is CASSLQGVTYF. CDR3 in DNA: TGTGCCAGCAGCCTGCAGGGGGTCACATATTTT.

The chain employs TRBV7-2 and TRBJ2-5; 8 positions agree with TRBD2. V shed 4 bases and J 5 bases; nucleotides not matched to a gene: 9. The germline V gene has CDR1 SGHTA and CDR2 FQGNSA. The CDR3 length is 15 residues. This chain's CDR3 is CASSWGSAGGETQYF. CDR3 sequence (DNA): TGTGCCAGCAGCTGGGGCTCCGCGGGGGGTGAGACCCAGTACTTC.

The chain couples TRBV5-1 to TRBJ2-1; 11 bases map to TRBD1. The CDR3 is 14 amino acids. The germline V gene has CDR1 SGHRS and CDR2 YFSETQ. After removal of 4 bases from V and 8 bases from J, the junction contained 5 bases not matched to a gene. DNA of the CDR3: TGCGCCAGCAGCCTGGGGACAGGGGGGCATGAGCAGTTCTTC. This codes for CASSLGTGGHEQFF. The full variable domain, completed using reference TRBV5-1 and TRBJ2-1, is KAGVTQTPRYLIKTRGQQVTLSCSPISGHRSVSWYQQTPGQGLQFLFEYFSETQRNKGNFPGRFSGRQFSNSRSEMNVSTLELGDSALYLCASSLGTGGHEQFFGPGTRLTVL.

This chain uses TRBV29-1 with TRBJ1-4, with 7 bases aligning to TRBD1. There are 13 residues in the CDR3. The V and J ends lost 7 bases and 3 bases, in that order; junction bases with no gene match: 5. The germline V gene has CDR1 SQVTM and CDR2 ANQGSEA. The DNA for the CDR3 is TGCAGCGCCCGACAGGGTCCTAATGAAAAACTGTTTTTT. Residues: CSARQGPNEKLFF.

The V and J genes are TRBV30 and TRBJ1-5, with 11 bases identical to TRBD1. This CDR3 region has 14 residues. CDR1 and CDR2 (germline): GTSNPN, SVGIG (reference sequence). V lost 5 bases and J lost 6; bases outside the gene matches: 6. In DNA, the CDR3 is TGTGCCTGGGCCGGGACAGGGGGTGGTCAGCCCCAGCATTTT. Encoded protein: CAWAGTGGGQPQHF.

CDR3 amino acids: CASSLGGSGEEQYF. As DNA, the CDR3 is TGTGCCAGCAGCTTAGGCGGGTCAGGCGAAGAGCAGTACTTC. The chain has TRBV7-6 and TRBJ2-7; perhaps TRBD2 as D (5 bases). The ends were cut back, 1 base at V and 7 bases at J, with 14 bases in the middle. Germline assignment: CDR1 SGHVS and CDR2 FNYEAQ. CDR3 size: 14 residues.

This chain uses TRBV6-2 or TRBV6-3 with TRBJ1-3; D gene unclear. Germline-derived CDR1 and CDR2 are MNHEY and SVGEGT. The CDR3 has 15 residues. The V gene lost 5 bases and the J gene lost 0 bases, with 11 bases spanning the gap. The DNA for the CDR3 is TGTGCCAGCAGTGACACAATCGACTCTGGAAACACCATATATTTT. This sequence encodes CASSDTIDSGNTIYF.

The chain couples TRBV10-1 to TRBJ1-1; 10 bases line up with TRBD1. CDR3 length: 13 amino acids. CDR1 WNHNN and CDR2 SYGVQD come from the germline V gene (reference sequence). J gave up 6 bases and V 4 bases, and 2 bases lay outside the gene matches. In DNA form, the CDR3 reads TGCGCCAGCAGTGTGGACAGGGGGGCTGAAGCTTTCTTT. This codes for CASSVDRGAEAFF.

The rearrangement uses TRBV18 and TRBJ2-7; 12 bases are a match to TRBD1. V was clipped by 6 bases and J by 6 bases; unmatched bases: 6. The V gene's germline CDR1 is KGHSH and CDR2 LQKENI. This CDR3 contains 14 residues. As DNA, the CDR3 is TGTGCCAGCTCGCGGGACAGGGGGCAAAGCGAGCAGTACTTC. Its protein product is CASSRDRGQSEQYF.

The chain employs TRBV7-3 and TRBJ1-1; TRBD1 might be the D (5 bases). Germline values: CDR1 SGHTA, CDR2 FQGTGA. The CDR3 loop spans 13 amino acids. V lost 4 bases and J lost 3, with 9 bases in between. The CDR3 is CASSSRVDTEAFF. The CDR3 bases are TGTGCCAGCAGCTCCAGGGTGGACACTGAAGCTTTCTTT.